A single sample is the source of the 12 T cell receptor beta chains below, sequenced in a study of blood T cells in healthy people across ages. Combining a sample-barcoded 5' primer with a J-beta primer mix, a second PCR ran for roughly 7 to 12 cycles. One entry per CDR3 protein results from TCRdb running MiXCR on the 5' RACE reads. This sample yields about 780,000 distinct CDR3 sequences, of which around half are seen a single time; 18% belongs to the top ten. Sequencing was carried out using blood. The receptors were gathered from a man older than 75 in good health.

The sample holds a few counts of this clonotype. CDR3 nucleotide sequence: TGTGCCAGCCTTCTACTCACAGGGGATCCTGGCTACACCTTC. Residues: CASLLLTGDPGYTF. The gene calls are TRBV2 and TRBJ1-2; 7 positions agree with TRBD1. CDR1 is SNHLY, CDR2 FYNNEI, per germline. The CDR3 covers 14 residues. Germline trimming cut 8 bases from V and 7 bases from J; bases unmatched to any gene: 13. Based on the CDR3 plus reference TRBV2 and TRBJ1-2, the full variable domain is EPEVTQTPSHQVTQMGQEVILRCVPISNHLYFYWYRQILGQKVEFLVSFYNNEISEKSEIFDDQFSVERPDGSNFTLKIRSTKLEDSAMYFCASLLLTGDPGYTFGSGTRLTVV.

This sequence joins TRBV5-1 and TRBJ2-5, with TRBD1 matching over 7 bases. Germline values: CDR1 SGHRS, CDR2 YFSETQ. The CDR3 loop spans 16 amino acids. With V trimmed by 4 bases and J by 2 bases, 11 bases remained unmatched. The CDR3 DNA reads TGCGCCAGCAGCAGTACAGGGGCCCCGAGGCAAGAGACCCAGTACTTC. Residues: CASSSTGAPRQETQYF.

V and J are TRBV20-1 and TRBJ2-3; TRBD2 matches at 13 bases. The CDR3 covers 14 residues. Per germline, CDR1 DFQATT and CDR2 SNEGSKA (reference sequence). J gave up 4 bases and V 6 bases, and 4 bases lay outside the gene matches. The CDR3 nucleotides read TGCAGTGCAGGACTAGCGGGAGCTGCAGATACGCAGTATTTT. It specifies CSAGLAGAADTQYF.

This clonotype has a single count. The chain is built from TRBV29-1 and TRBJ2-5; D may be TRBD1 or TRBD2 (5 bases each). Germline CDR1 SQVTM, CDR2 ANQGSEA. V lost 3 bases and J 2 bases, leaving 10 bases between the germline ends. The CDR3 consists of 13 residues. CDR3 bases: TGCAGCGTTGATTCGTGGGGGCAAGAGACCCAGTACTTC. Protein product: CSVDSWGQETQYF.

The rearrangement uses TRBV3-1 and TRBJ2-1; 7 bases are shared with TRBD2. CDR3 length: 14 amino acids. J lost 2 bases, V lost 6 bases, and 4 bases had no gene match. Germline V gene sequence: CDR1 LGHDT, CDR2 YNNKEL (reference sequence). In nucleotides, the CDR3 is TGTGCCAGCAGACTGCGGGAGACCTACAATGAGCAGTTCTTC. Protein product: CASRLRETYNEQFF.

Of note for this clonotype: One junction end does not reproduce the germline sequence, and a read error may be involved. The chain couples TRBV27 to TRBJ2-3, with TRBD2 matching over 7 bases. Looked up from germline, CDR1 is MNHEY and CDR2 is SMNVEV (reference sequence). This CDR3 is built from 16 residues. The CDR3 sequence is CASSPRLALSTDTRYF. The CDR3, as DNA: TGTGCCAGCAGTCCTAGACTAGCTCTAAGCACAGATACGCGGTATTTT.

This clonotype was seen many times. The chain is built from TRBV5-1 and TRBJ2-7, with 7 bases fitting TRBD1. Germline CDR1 SGHRS, CDR2 YFSETQ. Germline trimming cut 3 bases from V and 6 bases from J; bases unmatched to any gene: 9. The CDR3 consists of 14 residues. The DNA for the CDR3 is TGCGCCAGCAGCTCAGGGACAGTTTCTTCCGAGCAGTACTTC. This codes for CASSSGTVSSEQYF.

The rearrangement uses TRBV10-3 and TRBJ1-2; 7 bases line up with TRBD1. Germline-derived CDR1 and CDR2 are ENHRY and SYGVKD. Losses at the gene ends were 6 bases for V and 2 bases for J; bases not matched to a gene: 12. CDR3 length: 16 residues. CDR3 in amino acids: CAISRGRGNENYGYTF. The CDR3 DNA reads TGTGCCATCAGCCGCGGCAGGGGGAATGAGAACTATGGCTACACCTTC.

In its sample, this clonotype was seen many times. This chain uses TRBV7-9 with TRBJ2-6, with TRBD1 as a possible D gene (6 bases). Germline V gene sequence: CDR1 SEHNR, CDR2 FQNEAQ (reference sequence). The CDR3 is 17 amino acids. Trimming took off 7 bases at V and 0 bases at J, with 16 bases between the two ends. Written as DNA, the CDR3 is TGTGCCAGCACCTCATTTACAGGGCACTCTGGGGCCAACGTCCTGACTTTC. Protein: CASTSFTGHSGANVLTF.

J is TRBJ2-3 and V is TRBV3-1, with unresolved D. Per the germline V gene, CDR1 is LGHDT and CDR2 is YNNKEL (reference sequence). The V end lost 3 bases, the J end lost 6 bases, and 10 bases lay between the germline ends. CDR3 length: 13 residues. CDR3 residues: CASSHRAADTQYF. For the CDR3, the DNA is TGTGCCAGCAGCCACCGCGCGGCGGATACGCAGTATTTT.

The rearrangement uses TRBV6-5 and TRBJ1-1; weak D call: TRBD1 (6 bases). V dropped 7 bases and J dropped 1 base, with 10 bases sitting between them. Germline V gene lookup returns CDR1 MNHEY and CDR2 SVGAGI. The CDR3 length is 13 residues. This CDR3 reads CASTKQGNTEAFF. CDR3 DNA sequence: TGTGCCAGCACGAAACAGGGGAACACTGAAGCTTTCTTT.

This clonotype was observed a few times. This rearrangement joins TRBV12-3 or TRBV12-4 to TRBJ2-1; D may match TRBD1 or TRBD2 (5 bases each). Deletions cut 5 bases from V and 0 bases from J, with 11 bases between. The CDR3 extends over 15 amino acids. The CDR3 sequence: CASSRDLSSYNEQFF. CDR3 sequence (DNA): TGTGCCAGCAGTCGGGACCTGAGCTCCTACAATGAGCAGTTCTTC.